This T cell receptor (beta chain) was observed in a study of blood T cell repertoires in COVID-19. On the study more broadly: Italy, Spain and the United States were the sources of the convalescent and acute COVID-19 samples. The cDNA or gDNA used as material had been derived from T cells, B-cell-depleted T cells, or PBMCs.

CDR1 and CDR2 (germline): ENHRY, SYGVKD. The CDR3 covers 13 residues. Trimming cost V 10 bases and J 1 base; bases outside gene matches: 4. Authors' processing steps: Reference gene primer amplification yielded estimated nucleated cell counts. Produced via immunoSEQ multiplex PCR; TCRdb's table is partial and in-frame only. Clone size and V and J calls were adopted from that table, with D and trimming inferred from the DNA. The sample shows over 150,000 clones, around 84% of them seen only once. This TCR was recovered from a man older than 75 with acute or convalescent COVID-19. Material for sequencing was peripheral blood. V and J are TRBV10-3 and TRBJ2-5; 9 bases fit TRBD2. The CDR3 DNA sequence: TGTGCCAGCAATAGCGGGGGCCAAGAGACCCAGTACTTC. It is translated as CASNSGGQETQYF.